A single T cell receptor (beta chain) is shown here with its context. Germline-derived CDR1 and CDR2 are SNHLY and FYNNEI. Unmatched junction bases numbered 6, after V lost 7 bases and J lost 5 bases. The CDR3 extends over 14 amino acids. Sampled blood was obtained at baseline, cycle 4 day 1, and cycle 7 day 1. This entry is derived from a study of OX40 agonist ivuxolimab in advanced cancers. Profiled with immunoSEQ multiplex PCR; TCRdb holds only in-frame clones, not every one. The profile shows 75,000 to 90,000 clones, around 87% of them singletons. This clonotype originated in an adult with an advanced solid tumor such as melanoma, head and neck, liver or kidney cancer. Here the sequenced sample was CD4+ or CD8+ T cells sorted from blood, taken in a trial of the OX40 agonist ivuxolimab. The chain employs TRBV2 and TRBJ2-5; 11 positions match TRBD1. In DNA form, the CDR3 reads TGTGCCAGCATAGGGACAGGGGGGCGGGAGACCCAGTACTTC. Its protein product is CASIGTGGRETQYF.